A single sample gave rise to the 22 T cell receptor beta chains below, sequenced in a study of T cell repertoires in cytomegalovirus infection. TCRdb ran MiXCR on the reads and lists one entry per CDR3 protein. Found here are approximately 250,000 distinct CDR3 sequences, 6.5% of them singletons; the top ten hold more than 5.5%. Sequenced input: PBMCs. These TCRs come from a human donor in good health (CMV status not recorded). Some clones in this sample may be carry-over from other donors' samples.

The rearrangement links TRBV4-2 to TRBJ2-1, with 10 nucleotides matching TRBD2. The CDR3 runs to 16 residues. Germline V gene data show CDR1 as LGHNA and CDR2 as YNFKEQ. Trimming took 3 bases from V and 6 from J; bases not matched to a gene: 8. This CDR3 reads CASSHSGTSVSNEQFF. The CDR3 DNA reads TGTGCCAGCAGCCACTCCGGGACTAGCGTATCCAATGAGCAGTTCTTC.

This clonotype was counted ten times or more. The chain has TRBV27 and TRBJ1-2, with 7 bases matching TRBD1. V lost 5 bases and J lost 0; bases outside the gene matches: 6. The CDR3 is made up of 15 amino acids. Germline CDR1 reads MNHEY; CDR2 reads SMNVEV (reference sequence). The CDR3 DNA reads TGTGCCAGCAGTCAGACCGGGACAGCTAACTATGGCTACACCTTC. It encodes CASSQTGTANYGYTF.

The chain recombines TRBV20-1 with TRBJ1-1; D perhaps matches TRBD1 (5 bases). Germline-derived CDR1 and CDR2 are DFQATT and SNEGSKA (reference sequence). V lost 2 bases and J 11 bases, leaving 18 bases between the germline ends. This CDR3 region has 13 residues. The CDR3: CSARFGTVRTAFF. CDR3 sequence (DNA): TGCAGTGCTAGATTCGGGACGGTGCGAACGGCTTTCTTT.

To note about this clonotype: A much larger clone sits a single nucleotide away, making a read error possible. V gene TRBV7-2 combines with J gene TRBJ2-3, with no clear D. CDR1 is SGHTA, CDR2 FQGNSA, per germline. This CDR3 spans 11 amino acids. The CDR3 here is CASSITDMQYF. CDR3 nucleotides: TGTGCCAGCAGTATCACAGATATGCAGTATTTT.

At least ten counts were recorded for this clonotype. V gene TRBV6-2 or TRBV6-3 combines with J gene TRBJ1-5; D ambiguous. There are 13 residues in the CDR3. Germline V gives CDR1 MNHEY, CDR2 SVGEGT. Trimming removed 6 bases from V and 4 bases from J, with 10 bases in between. CDR3 protein: CASSPLVNQPQHF. The CDR3, as DNA: TGTGCCAGCAGCCCCTTGGTAAATCAGCCCCAGCATTTT.

This clonotype has ten or more counts. The chain carries TRBV20-1 and TRBJ1-1; TRBD1 agrees at 10 bases. Looked up from germline, CDR1 is DFQATT and CDR2 is SNEGSKA (reference sequence). This CDR3 is built from 17 residues. V lost 0 bases, J lost 3 bases, and 10 bases stayed unmatched. The CDR3 is CSARDRDRGGRDTEAFF. The CDR3 DNA reads as TGCAGTGCTAGAGATCGGGACAGGGGAGGCCGGGACACTGAAGCTTTCTTT.

This clonotype was detected ten times or more. V is TRBV28 and J is TRBJ1-2, with a weak D call TRBD1 (6 bases). The V gene's germline CDR1 is MDHEN and CDR2 SYDVKM. V lost 5 bases and J lost 2, with 15 bases in between. This CDR3 has 15 residues. CDR3 sequence (DNA): TGTGCCAGCAGTGGGGGGCCCAGTAAGAACTATGGCTACACCTTC. This sequence encodes CASSGGPSKNYGYTF.

This clonotype was found many times. The V and J genes are TRBV6-5 and TRBJ1-1; D is uncertain. The CDR3 extends over 11 amino acids. Germline V lookup: CDR1 MNHEY, CDR2 SVGAGI. With 7 bases removed from V and 3 bases from J, the gap between germline ends came to 6 bases. The CDR3 DNA is TGTGCCAGCATTTCGCACACTGAAGCTTTCTTT. Its translation: CASISHTEAFF.

This clonotype came up many times. V usage is TRBV15 and J usage is TRBJ2-7; D is undetermined. The germline V gene has CDR1 LNHNV and CDR2 YYDKDF (reference sequence). There are 13 residues in the CDR3. Between the trimmed V and J ends, which lost 0 bases and 6 bases, there was a span of 9 bases. The CDR3 DNA reads TGTGCCACCAGCAGAGATAAAAGTCGCGAGCAGTACTTC. It yields the protein CATSRDKSREQYF.

This clonotype showed up many times. The rearrangement links TRBV19 to TRBJ2-5; TRBD1 is a possible D gene (6 bases). Looked up from germline, CDR1 is LNHDA and CDR2 is SQIVND (reference sequence). Between the trimmed V and J ends, which lost 4 bases and 5 bases, there was a span of 11 bases. The CDR3 contains 13 residues. For the CDR3, the DNA is TGTGCCAGTAGTAGGAACAGGGCGGAGACCCAGTACTTC. The encoded protein is CASSRNRAETQYF.

This clonotype was detected many times. This chain links TRBV7-2 with TRBJ2-1; 12 positions agree with TRBD2. With 1 base clipped from V and 10 bases from J, the junction kept 8 bases outside the gene matches. Per the germline V gene, CDR1 is SGHTA and CDR2 is FQGNSA. This CDR3 is built from 16 residues. The CDR3 DNA reads TGTGCCAGCAGCTTAGGCCCTAGCGGGGGGGCACGCGAGCAGTTCTTC. Amino acid sequence: CASSLGPSGGAREQFF.

The V call is TRBV20-1, the J call TRBJ1-1; no clear D gene. In germline, CDR1 is DFQATT, CDR2 SNEGSKA (reference sequence). The CDR3 contains 12 residues. V dropped 0 bases and J dropped 7 bases, with 9 bases sitting between them. Written as DNA, the CDR3 is TGCAGTGCTAGAGATAGGAGTCGTGAAGCTTTCTTT. As protein: CSARDRSREAFF.

This clonotype was seen at least ten times. The J gene is TRBJ1-6, the V gene TRBV7-2, with D tentatively TRBD1 (5 bases). The CDR3 has 14 amino acids. Trimming removed 1 base at V and 10 bases at J, with 11 bases between. Germline loops: CDR1 SGHTA, CDR2 FQGNSA. CDR3 amino acids: CASSLEGLNSPLHF. DNA for the CDR3: TGTGCCAGCAGCTTAGAGGGACTAAACTCACCCCTCCACTTT.

In this sample, this clonotype turned up a few times. This chain joins TRBV13 and TRBJ2-7, with D tentatively TRBD1 (6 bases). Trimming pared 5 bases from V and 4 bases from J, leaving 12 bases between. Germline assignment: CDR1 PRHDT and CDR2 FYEKMQ (reference sequence). The CDR3 extends over 13 amino acids. Here the CDR3 reads CASSPQGGYEQYF. DNA for the CDR3: TGTGCCAGCAGCCCACAGGGCGGATACGAGCAGTACTTC.

In this sample, this clonotype turned up many times. The J gene is TRBJ2-7, the V gene TRBV11-2; D is undetermined. The CDR3 covers 11 residues. V gave up 5 bases and J gave up 4 bases, with 6 bases separating them. Germline V gene data show CDR1 as SGHAT and CDR2 as FQNNGV. The CDR3 reads CASSGLYEQYF. Here the CDR3 DNA reads TGTGCCAGCAGCGGATTATACGAGCAGTACTTC.

This clonotype was picked up many times. The chain joins TRBV29-1 to TRBJ1-2; D is undetermined. Germline V gene lookup returns CDR1 SQVTM and CDR2 ANQGSEA. V was clipped by 5 bases and J by 9 bases, with 13 bases between them. CDR3 size: 11 residues. CDR3 coding DNA: TGCAGCGTTCTTAATGAGGCCAGCTACACCTTC. Translating it yields CSVLNEASYTF. Full variable domain (missing parts from reference TRBV29-1 and TRBJ1-2): SAVISQKPSRDICQRGTSLTIQCQVDSQVTMMFWYRQQPGQSLTLIATANQGSEATYESGFVIDKFPISRPNLTFSTLTVSNMSPEDSSIYLCSVLNEASYTFGSGTRLTVV.

This clonotype has ten or more counts. The gene calls are TRBV7-9 and TRBJ1-3; D perhaps matches TRBD1 (6 bases). The CDR3 covers 15 residues. The V gene's germline CDR1 is SEHNR and CDR2 FQNEAQ (reference sequence). Trimming cost V 5 bases and J 0 bases, with 11 bases left between them. CDR3 sequence (DNA): TGTGCCAGCAGCGGACAGATCCTCTCTGGAAACACCATATATTTT. This sequence encodes CASSGQILSGNTIYF. Complete variable domain (other parts from reference TRBV7-9 and TRBJ1-3): DTGVSQNPRHKITKRGQNVTFRCDPISEHNRLYWYRQTLGQGPEFLTYFQNEAQLEKSRLLSDRFSAERPKGSFSTLEIQRTEQGDSAMYLCASSGQILSGNTIYFGEGSWLTVV.

This clonotype was counted many times. This chain uses TRBV28 with TRBJ2-2, with D hard to call. This CDR3 contains 13 residues. Between the trimmed V and J ends, which lost 7 bases and 6 bases, there was a span of 12 bases. CDR1 is MDHEN, CDR2 SYDVKM, per germline. CDR3 coding DNA: TGTGCCAGCAACCCAGTGAAGCCCGGGGAGCTGTTTTTT. It specifies CASNPVKPGELFF.

This clonotype appeared many times. The rearrangement links TRBV7-2 to TRBJ1-5; 7 bases map to TRBD1. Germline values: CDR1 SGHTA, CDR2 FQGNSA. Trimming cost V 4 bases and J 0 bases; bases outside gene matches: 12. This CDR3 has 18 residues. Here the CDR3 reads CASSWGQTPIHSNQPQHF. For the CDR3, the DNA is TGTGCCAGCAGCTGGGGACAGACCCCTATACATAGCAATCAGCCCCAGCATTTT. The entire variable domain, with the rest obtained from reference TRBV7-2 and TRBJ1-5, is as follows: GAGVSQSPSNKVTEKGKDVELRCDPISGHTALYWYRQSLGQGLEFLIYFQGNSAPDKSGLPSDRFSAERTGGSVSTLTIQRTQQEDSAVYLCASSWGQTPIHSNQPQHFGDGTRLSIL.

This clonotype was detected ten times or more. The chain recombines TRBV7-9 with TRBJ2-3; D might be TRBD2 (6 bases). The CDR3 is made up of 15 amino acids. Trimming pared 5 bases from V and 0 bases from J, leaving 12 bases between. CDR1 and CDR2 from the germline V gene are SEHNR and FQNEAQ (reference sequence). The CDR3 is CASSGGIPSTDTQYF. The DNA of the CDR3 is TGTGCCAGCAGCGGCGGGATCCCTAGCACAGATACGCAGTATTTT. The whole variable domain, filled in from reference TRBV7-9 and TRBJ2-3, reads DTGVSQNPRHKITKRGQNVTFRCDPISEHNRLYWYRQTLGQGPEFLTYFQNEAQLEKSRLLSDRFSAERPKGSFSTLEIQRTEQGDSAMYLCASSGGIPSTDTQYFGPGTRLTVL.

This clonotype was recorded many times. The V call is TRBV20-1, the J call TRBJ1-1, with 8 nucleotides matching TRBD1. The germline gives CDR1 DFQATT, CDR2 SNEGSKA (reference sequence). The CDR3 runs to 14 residues. The ends lost 6 bases at V and 1 base at J; junction bases unmatched: 7. CDR3 DNA: TGCAGTGCCCCGTACAGGGGGAAGAACACTGAAGCTTTCTTT. This translates into CSAPYRGKNTEAFF.

At least ten counts were recorded for this clonotype. The chain uses TRBV20-1 and TRBJ2-1; TRBD2 matches at 13 bases. Germline trimming cut 7 bases from V and 0 bases from J; bases unmatched to any gene: 18. Per germline, CDR1 DFQATT and CDR2 SNEGSKA (reference sequence). There are 20 residues in the CDR3. This CDR3 is CSVTTFWLGTSGTSYNEQFF. In DNA, the CDR3 is TGCAGTGTTACGACATTTTGGCTTGGGACTAGCGGGACCTCCTACAATGAGCAGTTCTTC.